This T cell receptor beta chain was sequenced for a study of blood T cell repertoires in COVID-19. Study as a whole: T cells, B-cell-depleted T cells, or PBMCs supplied cDNA or gDNA.

The CDR3 totals 15 residues. Unmatched junction bases numbered 15, after V lost 6 bases and J lost 8 bases. Germline V CDR1 and CDR2: MDHEN, SYDVKM. Original methodology: Nucleated cell number was recorded as an estimate derived from reference gene primer amplification. The protocol was immunoSEQ multiplex PCR, while the TCRdb copy is restricted to in-frame clones and leaves out a portion. V, J and clone size derive from that table, while D and trimming were established from the DNA sequence. Among around 260,000 clones, around 88% were seen once, and the ten largest hold about 2%. The receptor's source is a man aged 25-45 years with active or convalescent COVID-19. The sequenced material came from peripheral blood. V usage is TRBV28 and J usage is TRBJ1-2; 7 bases match TRBD1. For the CDR3, the DNA is TGTGCCAGCAGCGAACTAAAAACAGGGGAAGACGGCTACACCTTC. Its protein is CASSELKTGEDGYTF.